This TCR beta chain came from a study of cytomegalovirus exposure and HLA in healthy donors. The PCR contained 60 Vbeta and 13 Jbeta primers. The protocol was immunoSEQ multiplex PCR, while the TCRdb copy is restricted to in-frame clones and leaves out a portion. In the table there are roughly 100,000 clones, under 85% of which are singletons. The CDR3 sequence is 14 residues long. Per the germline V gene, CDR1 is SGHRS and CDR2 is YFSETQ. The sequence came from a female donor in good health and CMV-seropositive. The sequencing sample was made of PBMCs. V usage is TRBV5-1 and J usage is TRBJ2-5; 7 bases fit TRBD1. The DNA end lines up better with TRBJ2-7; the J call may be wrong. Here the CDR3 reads CASSPTTGTYEQYF. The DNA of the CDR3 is TGCGCCAGCAGCCCAACGACAGGGACCTACGAGCAGTACTTC.